Listed below are T cell receptor beta chains from one sample, sequenced in a study of vaccination and CD4 T cells after COVID-19. In TCRdb, the PCR reads were re-called with MiXCR into one record per CDR3 protein. The sample contains around 10,000 distinct CDR3 sequences, 46% of which appear only once. No antigen has been assigned to these receptors. Material for sequencing was CD4+ T cells from blood, cultured in vitro. Every receptor here comes from a human donor who had recovered from COVID-19. The CDR3 runs from the conserved cysteine through the conserved F or W. Each record gives: CDR3 protein, CDR3 DNA, V gene, CDR3 length, J gene, D gene, clone size. The D gene is left open where the match is weak. Not every row has a clone size; where given, it reads once, few, many or a size class.

CDR3aa: CSAPLGAPAVADTQYF; CDR3nt: TGCAGTGCTCCCCTTGGAGCTCCTGCGGTGGCAGATACGCAGTATTTT; v_gene: TRBV20-1; len: 16; j_gene: TRBJ2-3; d_gene: .; abundance: few
CDR3aa: CASSFFLTPGQRNRTGELFF; CDR3nt: TGTGCCAGCAGTTTCTTCTTAACTCCAGGACAGCGCAATAGGACCGGGGAGCTGTTTTTT; v_gene: TRBV12-3/TRBV12-4; len: 20; j_gene: TRBJ2-2; d_gene: .; abundance: .
CDR3aa: CSVPRINQPQHF; CDR3nt: TGCAGCGTTCCACGGATCAATCAGCCCCAGCATTTT; v_gene: TRBV29-1; len: 12; j_gene: TRBJ1-5; d_gene: .; abundance: .
CDR3aa: CASSSGLAGGEQYF; CDR3nt: TGTGCCAGCAGCTCGGGACTAGCGGGGGGGGAGCAGTACTTC; v_gene: TRBV7-2; len: 14; j_gene: TRBJ2-7; d_gene: TRBD2; abundance: .
CDR3aa: CASSQDRAAETQYF; CDR3nt: TGTGCCAGCAGCCAGGACAGGGCGGCGGAGACCCAGTACTTC; v_gene: TRBV7-9; len: 14; j_gene: TRBJ2-5; d_gene: TRBD1; abundance: .
CDR3aa: CASSWEGAYGYTF; CDR3nt: TGTGCCAGCAGTTGGGAGGGGGCGTATGGCTACACCTTC; v_gene: TRBV6-2/TRBV6-3; len: 13; j_gene: TRBJ1-2; d_gene: TRBD1; abundance: .
CDR3aa: CASGRDPGGYTF; CDR3nt: TGTGCCAGCGGAAGAGACCCGGGAGGCTACACCTTC; v_gene: TRBV7-9; len: 12; j_gene: TRBJ1-2; d_gene: .; abundance: few
CDR3aa: CASSRDRSDQPQHF; CDR3nt: TGTGCCAGCAGCCGAGACAGGTCCGATCAGCCCCAGCATTTT; v_gene: TRBV12-3/TRBV12-4; len: 14; j_gene: TRBJ1-5; d_gene: .; abundance: .
CDR3aa: CASNLAGTDTQYF; CDR3nt: TGTGCCAGCAATCTAGCGGGGACCGATACGCAGTATTTT; v_gene: TRBV6-1; len: 13; j_gene: TRBJ2-3; d_gene: TRBD2; abundance: .
CDR3aa: CASSPPGQEIYEQYF; CDR3nt: TGTGCCAGCAGCCCGCCGGGACAGGAGATCTACGAGCAGTACTTC; v_gene: TRBV5-5; len: 15; j_gene: TRBJ2-7; d_gene: TRBD1; abundance: few
CDR3aa: CASSPLGQGARGTEAFF; CDR3nt: TGTGCCAGCAGCCCCCTCGGACAGGGGGCGAGGGGCACTGAAGCTTTCTTT; v_gene: TRBV6-1; len: 17; j_gene: TRBJ1-1; d_gene: TRBD1; abundance: few
CDR3aa: CASSTRHPGELFF; CDR3nt: TGTGCCAGTAGTACTCGACACCCCGGGGAGCTGTTTTTT; v_gene: TRBV19; len: 13; j_gene: TRBJ2-2; d_gene: .; abundance: .
CDR3aa: CASSKGPGEGYTF; CDR3nt: TGTGCCAGCTCGAAGGGACCGGGAGAAGGCTACACCTTC; v_gene: TRBV18; len: 13; j_gene: TRBJ1-2; d_gene: .; abundance: few
CDR3aa: CATSDRTGSNTGELFF; CDR3nt: TGTGCCACCAGTGATCGCACAGGGTCTAACACCGGGGAGCTGTTTTTT; v_gene: TRBV24-1; len: 16; j_gene: TRBJ2-2; d_gene: .; abundance: .
CDR3aa: CASRRTGGAPEAFF; CDR3nt: TGTGCCAGCAGGCGGACAGGGGGCGCCCCCGAGGCTTTCTTT; v_gene: TRBV6-1; len: 14; j_gene: TRBJ1-1; d_gene: TRBD1; abundance: few
CDR3aa: CASSQEEGSSSGANVLTF; CDR3nt: TGCGCCAGCAGCCAAGAAGAGGGGTCAAGCTCTGGGGCCAACGTCCTGACTTTC; v_gene: TRBV4-3; len: 18; j_gene: TRBJ2-6; d_gene: .; abundance: medium-sized
CDR3aa: CASSRTGQGENQPQHF; CDR3nt: TGTGCCAGCAGTAGGACGGGACAGGGGGAAAATCAGCCCCAGCATTTT; v_gene: TRBV6-1; len: 16; j_gene: TRBJ1-5; d_gene: TRBD1; abundance: .
CDR3aa: CASSRGGQGCNQPQHF; CDR3nt: TGTGCCAGCAGCAGAGGGGGACAGGGTTGCAATCAGCCCCAGCATTTT; v_gene: TRBV21-1; len: 16; j_gene: TRBJ1-5; d_gene: .; abundance: .
CDR3aa: CASTPTGRIMNTEAFF; CDR3nt: TGTGCCAGCACCCCTACTGGACGTATTATGAACACTGAAGCTTTCTTT; v_gene: TRBV6-1; len: 16; j_gene: TRBJ1-1; d_gene: .; abundance: few
CDR3aa: CASSLLAGVWGGELFF; CDR3nt: TGTGCCAGCAGTTTATTAGCGGGGGTTTGGGGCGGGGAGCTGTTTTTT; v_gene: TRBV27; len: 16; j_gene: TRBJ2-2; d_gene: TRBD2; abundance: few
CDR3aa: CASSYSPGQGGRPAGGQYF; CDR3nt: TGTGCCAGCAGTTACTCCCCGGGACAGGGGGGACGCCCGGCGGGGGGCCAGTACTTC; v_gene: TRBV6-5; len: 19; j_gene: TRBJ2-5; d_gene: TRBD1; abundance: .
CDR3aa: CASSPGKTGVTGELFF; CDR3nt: TGTGCCAGCTCACCCGGAAAGACAGGTGTCACCGGGGAGCTGTTTTTT; v_gene: TRBV18; len: 16; j_gene: TRBJ2-2; d_gene: .; abundance: once